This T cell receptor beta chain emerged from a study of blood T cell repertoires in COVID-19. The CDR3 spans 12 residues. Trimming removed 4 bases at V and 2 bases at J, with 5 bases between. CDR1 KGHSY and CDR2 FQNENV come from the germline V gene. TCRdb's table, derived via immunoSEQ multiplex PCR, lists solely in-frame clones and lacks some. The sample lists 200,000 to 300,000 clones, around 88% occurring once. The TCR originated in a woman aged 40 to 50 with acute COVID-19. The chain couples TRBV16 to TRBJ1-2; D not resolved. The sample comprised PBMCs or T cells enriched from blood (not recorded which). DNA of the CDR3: TGTGCCAGCAGCCTAAGCAACTATGGCTACACCTTC. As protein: CASSLSNYGYTF.